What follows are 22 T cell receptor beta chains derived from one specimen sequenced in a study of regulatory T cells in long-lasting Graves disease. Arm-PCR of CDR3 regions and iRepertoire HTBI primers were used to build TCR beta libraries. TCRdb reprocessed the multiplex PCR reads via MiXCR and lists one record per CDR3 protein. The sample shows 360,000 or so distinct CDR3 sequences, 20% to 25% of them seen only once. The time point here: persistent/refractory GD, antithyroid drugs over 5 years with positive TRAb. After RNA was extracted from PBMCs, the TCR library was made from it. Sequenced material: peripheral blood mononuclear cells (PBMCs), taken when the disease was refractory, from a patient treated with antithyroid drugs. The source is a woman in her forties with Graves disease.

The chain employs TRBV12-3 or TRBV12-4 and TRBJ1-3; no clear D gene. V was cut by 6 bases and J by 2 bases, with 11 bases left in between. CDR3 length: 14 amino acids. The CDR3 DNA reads TGTGCCAGCAGCTACAGTATCACTGGAAACACCATATATTTT. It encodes CASSYSITGNTIYF.

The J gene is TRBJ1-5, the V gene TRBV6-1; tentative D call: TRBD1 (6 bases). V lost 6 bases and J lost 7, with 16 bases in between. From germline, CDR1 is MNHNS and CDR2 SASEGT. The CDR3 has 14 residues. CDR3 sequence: CASSLGQPRQPQHF. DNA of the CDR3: TGTGCCAGCAGCCTCGGACAGCCAAGGCAGCCCCAGCATTTT.

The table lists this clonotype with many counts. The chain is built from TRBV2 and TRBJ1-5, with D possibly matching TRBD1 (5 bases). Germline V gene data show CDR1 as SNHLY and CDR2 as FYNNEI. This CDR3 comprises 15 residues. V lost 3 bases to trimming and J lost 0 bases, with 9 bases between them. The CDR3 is CASSDGGPSNQPQHF. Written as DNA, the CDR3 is TGTGCCAGCAGTGACGGGGGTCCTAGCAATCAGCCCCAGCATTTT.

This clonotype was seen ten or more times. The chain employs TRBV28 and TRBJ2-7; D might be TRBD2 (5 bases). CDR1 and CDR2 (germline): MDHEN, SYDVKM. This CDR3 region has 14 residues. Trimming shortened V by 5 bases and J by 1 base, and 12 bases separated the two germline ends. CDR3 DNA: TGTGCCAGCAGTCCGATTGGACTTTCCTACGAGCAGTACTTC. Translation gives CASSPIGLSYEQYF.

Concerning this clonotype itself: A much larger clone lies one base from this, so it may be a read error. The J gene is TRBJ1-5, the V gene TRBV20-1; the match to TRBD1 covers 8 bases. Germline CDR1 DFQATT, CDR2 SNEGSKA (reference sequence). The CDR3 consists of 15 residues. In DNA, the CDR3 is TGCAGTGCTAGGGGGACAGGTACGGTAAATCAGTCCCAGCATTTT. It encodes CSARGTGTVNQSQHF.

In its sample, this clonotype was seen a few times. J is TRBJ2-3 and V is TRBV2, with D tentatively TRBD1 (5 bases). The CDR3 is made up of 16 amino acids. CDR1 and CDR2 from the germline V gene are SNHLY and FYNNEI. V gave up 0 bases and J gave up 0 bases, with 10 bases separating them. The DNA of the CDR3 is TGTGCCAGCAGTGAAGCGCTGACAGCTAGCACAGATACGCAGTATTTT. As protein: CASSEALTASTDTQYF. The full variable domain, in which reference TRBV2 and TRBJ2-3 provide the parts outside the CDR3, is EPEVTQTPSHQVTQMGQEVILRCVPISNHLYFYWYRQILGQKVEFLVSFYNNEISEKSEIFDDQFSVERPDGSNFTLKIRSTKLEDSAMYFCASSEALTASTDTQYFGPGTRLTVL.

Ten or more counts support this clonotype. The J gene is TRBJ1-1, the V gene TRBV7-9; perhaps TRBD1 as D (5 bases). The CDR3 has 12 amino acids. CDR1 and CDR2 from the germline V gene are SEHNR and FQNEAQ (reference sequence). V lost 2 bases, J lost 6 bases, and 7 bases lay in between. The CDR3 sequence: CASSLRDAEAFF. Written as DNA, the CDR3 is TGTGCCAGCAGCTTAAGGGACGCTGAAGCTTTCTTT.

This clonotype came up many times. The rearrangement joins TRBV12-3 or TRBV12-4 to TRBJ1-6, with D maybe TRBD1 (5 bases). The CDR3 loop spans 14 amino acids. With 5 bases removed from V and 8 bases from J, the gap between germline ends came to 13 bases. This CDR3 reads CASSRRDVYSPLHF. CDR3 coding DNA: TGTGCCAGCAGTCGCCGGGACGTGTATTCACCCCTCCACTTT.

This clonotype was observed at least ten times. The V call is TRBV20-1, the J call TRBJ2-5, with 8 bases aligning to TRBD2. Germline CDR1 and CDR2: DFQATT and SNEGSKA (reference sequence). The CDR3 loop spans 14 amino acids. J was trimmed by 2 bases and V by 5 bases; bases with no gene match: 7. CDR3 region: CSAGTSGRQETQYF. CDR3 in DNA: TGCAGTGCTGGAACCAGCGGGAGACAAGAGACCCAGTACTTC.

CDR3 amino acids: CSVAGGRKSSYNEQFF. The CDR3 DNA sequence: TGCAGCGTTGCCGGCGGGAGGAAAAGCTCCTACAATGAGCAGTTCTTC. The chain recombines TRBV29-1 with TRBJ2-1, with TRBD2 matching 8 bases. Germline V lookup: CDR1 SQVTM, CDR2 ANQGSEA. J gave up 0 bases and V 4 bases, and 8 bases lay outside the gene matches. The CDR3 totals 16 residues.

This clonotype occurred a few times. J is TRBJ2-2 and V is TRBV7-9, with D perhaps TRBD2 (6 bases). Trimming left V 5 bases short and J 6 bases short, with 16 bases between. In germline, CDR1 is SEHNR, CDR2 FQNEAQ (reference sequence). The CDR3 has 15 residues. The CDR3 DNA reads TGTGCCAGCAGCCCACCGGGACTCTCCCCCGGGGAGCTGTTTTTT. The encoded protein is CASSPPGLSPGELFF. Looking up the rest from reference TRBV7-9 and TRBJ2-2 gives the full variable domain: DTGVSQNPRHKITKRGQNVTFRCDPISEHNRLYWYRQTLGQGPEFLTYFQNEAQLEKSRLLSDRFSAERPKGSFSTLEIQRTEQGDSAMYLCASSPPGLSPGELFFGEGSRLTVL.

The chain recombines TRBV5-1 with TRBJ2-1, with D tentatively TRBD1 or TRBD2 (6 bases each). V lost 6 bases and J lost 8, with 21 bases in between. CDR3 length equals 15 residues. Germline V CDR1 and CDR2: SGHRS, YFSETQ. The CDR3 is CASIPGFSRGDEQFF. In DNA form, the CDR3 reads TGCGCCAGCATCCCAGGATTTTCTAGGGGGGATGAGCAGTTCTTC.

The CDR3 region is CASSLGAKRGAKGYTF. The CDR3 nucleotides read TGTGCCAGCAGCTTAGGGGCGAAACGGGGGGCGAAGGGCTACACCTTC. The chain couples TRBV7-2 to TRBJ1-2; weak D call: TRBD1 (6 bases). The germline V and J ends were trimmed by 1 base and 8 bases, with 20 bases remaining between them. CDR3 size: 16 residues. The germline V gene encodes CDR1 SGHTA and CDR2 FQGNSA.

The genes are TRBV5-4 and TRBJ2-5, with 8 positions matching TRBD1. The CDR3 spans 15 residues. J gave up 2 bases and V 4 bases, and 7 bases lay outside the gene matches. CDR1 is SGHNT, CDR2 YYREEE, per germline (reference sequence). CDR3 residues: CASSPDRAQQETQYF. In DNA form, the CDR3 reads TGTGCCAGCAGCCCGGACAGGGCCCAACAAGAGACCCAGTACTTC. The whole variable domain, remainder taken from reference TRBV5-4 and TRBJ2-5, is ETGVTQSPTHLIKTRGQQVTLRCSSQSGHNTVSWYQQALGQGPQFIFQYYREEENGRGNFPPRFSGLQFPNYSSELNVNALELDDSALYLCASSPDRAQQETQYFGPGTRLLVL.

CDR3 DNA: TGCAGTGCTAGAGAACTAGCGATTTACAATGAGCAGTTCTTC. It codes for CSARELAIYNEQFF. The chain employs TRBV20-1 and TRBJ2-1; 7 bases are shared with TRBD2. CDR1 DFQATT and CDR2 SNEGSKA come from the germline V gene (reference sequence). The CDR3 loop spans 14 amino acids. V lost 0 bases to trimming and J lost 4 bases; unmatched junction nucleotides: 3.

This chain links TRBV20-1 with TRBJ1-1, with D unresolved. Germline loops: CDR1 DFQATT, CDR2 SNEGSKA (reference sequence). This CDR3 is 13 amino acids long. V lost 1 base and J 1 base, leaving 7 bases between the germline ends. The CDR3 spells CSARVGSNTEAFF. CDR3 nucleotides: TGCAGTGCTAGAGTGGGATCGAACACTGAAGCTTTCTTT.

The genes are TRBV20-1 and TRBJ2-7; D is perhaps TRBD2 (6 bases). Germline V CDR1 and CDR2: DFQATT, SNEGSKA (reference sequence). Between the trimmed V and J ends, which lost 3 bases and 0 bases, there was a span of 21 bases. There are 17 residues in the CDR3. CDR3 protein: CSASPQGGHLFSYEQYF. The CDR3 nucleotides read TGCAGTGCTAGCCCCCAGGGAGGACACCTTTTCTCCTACGAGCAGTACTTC.

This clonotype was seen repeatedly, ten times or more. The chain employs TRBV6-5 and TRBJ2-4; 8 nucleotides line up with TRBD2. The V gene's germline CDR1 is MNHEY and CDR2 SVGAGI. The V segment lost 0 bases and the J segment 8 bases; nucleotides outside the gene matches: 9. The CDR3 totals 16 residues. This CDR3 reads CASSYSKTVGGDIQYF. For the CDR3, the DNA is TGTGCCAGCAGTTACTCCAAGACCGTCGGGGGGGACATTCAGTACTTC.

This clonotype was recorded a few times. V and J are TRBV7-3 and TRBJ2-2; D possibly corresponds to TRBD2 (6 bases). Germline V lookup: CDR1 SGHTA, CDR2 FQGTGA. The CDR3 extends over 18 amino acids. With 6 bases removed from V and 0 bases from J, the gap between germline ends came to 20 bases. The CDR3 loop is CASRPRGTGTSNTGELFF. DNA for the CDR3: TGTGCCAGCAGGCCTCGGGGCACCGGGACTTCGAACACCGGGGAGCTGTTTTTT.

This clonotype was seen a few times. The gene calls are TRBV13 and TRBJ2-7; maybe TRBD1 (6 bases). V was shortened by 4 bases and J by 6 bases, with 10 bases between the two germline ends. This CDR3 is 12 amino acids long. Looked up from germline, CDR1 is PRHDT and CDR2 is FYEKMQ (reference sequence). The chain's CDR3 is CASSYRDTEQYF. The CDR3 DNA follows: TGTGCCAGCAGCTACCGGGACACCGAGCAGTACTTC.

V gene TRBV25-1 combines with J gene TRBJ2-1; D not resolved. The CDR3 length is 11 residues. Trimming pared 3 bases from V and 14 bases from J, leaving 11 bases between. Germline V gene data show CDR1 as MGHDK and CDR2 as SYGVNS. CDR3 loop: CASSDPMKEFF. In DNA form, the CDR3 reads TGTGCCAGCAGTGACCCTATGAAGGAGTTCTTC.

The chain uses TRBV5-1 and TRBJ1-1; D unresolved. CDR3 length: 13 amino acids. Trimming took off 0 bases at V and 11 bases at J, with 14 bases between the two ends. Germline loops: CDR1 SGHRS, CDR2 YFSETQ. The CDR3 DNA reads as TGCGCCAGCAGCTTGGAGGAGGAGGGATATGCTTTCTTT. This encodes CASSLEEEGYAFF.